This T cell receptor (beta chain) was identified in a study of neurological immune-mediated disorders. On the study more broadly: Multiple sclerosis patients numbering 34 comprised roughly 30 relapsing-remitting and 3 secondary progressive patients. General observations from the study: Expanded clones shared no CDR3 amino acid sequences across subjects, suggesting private repertoires in all groups. None of the features examined (clinical or MRI) was associated with the multiple sclerosis repertoire cluster.

This clonotype was seen many times. Its antigen is undetermined. The method for making cDNA was 5'RACE, and it used 10-nucleotide random UMIs. TCRdb itself ran the 5' RACE reads through MiXCR, one entry per CDR3 protein. The sample yields about 58,000 distinct CDR3 sequences, about 2.5% seen once. Germline-derived CDR1 and CDR2 are DFQATT and SNEGSKA (reference sequence). J gave up 3 bases and V 6 bases, and 11 bases lay outside the gene matches. This CDR3 is built from 15 residues. Material for sequencing was PBMCs. The rearrangement links TRBV20-1 to TRBJ1-5, with 7 bases fitting TRBD1. This TCR derives from a man aged 50-59 years with multiple sclerosis. DNA for the CDR3: TGCAGTGCCCATCCACAGGGGAGGCTCAATCAGCCCCAGCATTTT. Translating gives CSAHPQGRLNQPQHF.